These 2 T cell receptor beta chains share one sample of origin, sequenced in a study of spatial heterogeneity in lung cancer. Time point denoted: blood at routine non-recurrence follow-up after resection. Using its own MiXCR run on the 5' RACE reads, TCRdb lists one record per CDR3 protein. The profile covers about 70,000 distinct CDR3 sequences, with around 9.3% appearing a single time and approximately 1.8% taken by the ten largest. The sequencing used PBMCs, collected at follow-up. These receptors all stem from a female donor with early-stage non-small cell lung cancer.

The sample holds many counts of this clonotype. The chain recombines TRBV6-1 with TRBJ2-2; 11 bases are a match to TRBD2. CDR1 and CDR2 (germline): MNHNS, SASEGT. The CDR3 consists of 17 residues. V lost 8 bases, J lost 0 bases, and 8 bases stayed unmatched. In DNA form, the CDR3 reads TGTGCCAGCCAGGGACTAGCGGTCCCCCCGAACACCGGGGAGCTGTTTTTT. It specifies CASQGLAVPPNTGELFF.

This clonotype was seen many times. This chain connects TRBV5-1 to TRBJ1-1; possibly TRBD1 for D (5 bases). Germline loops: CDR1 SGHRS, CDR2 YFSETQ. CDR3 length: 15 amino acids. Trimming shortened V by 1 base and J by 0 bases, and 10 bases separated the two germline ends. CDR3 loop: CASSLYGGMNTEAFF. The CDR3 DNA follows: TGCGCCAGCAGCTTGTACGGGGGGATGAACACTGAAGCTTTCTTT.